Shown below are 14 T cell receptor beta chains from a single sample sequenced in a study of Graves' ophthalmopathy and Graves' hyperthyroidism. The TCR beta CDR3 regions underwent amplification from RNA transcripts. Amplification began with first-round RT-PCR using HTBI primers, then second-round multiplex PCR was performed. MiXCR was run by TCRdb on the multiplex PCR reads, yielding one entry per CDR3 protein. Of 300,000 or so distinct CDR3 sequences in the sample, about 17% are singletons; the top ten hold about 12%. The specimen was peripheral blood. These receptors were taken from an adult man with Graves' ophthalmopathy.

This chain connects TRBV7-9 to TRBJ1-1, with a tentative D call TRBD1 (5 bases). V gave up 7 bases and J gave up 2 bases, with 14 bases separating them. CDR1 SEHNR and CDR2 FQNEAQ come from the germline V gene (reference sequence). The CDR3 covers 14 residues. Written as DNA, the CDR3 is TGTGCCAGCACCCGAGGGGCGCGTAACACTGAAGCTTTCTTT. Translating it yields CASTRGARNTEAFF. The whole variable domain, filled in from reference TRBV7-9 and TRBJ1-1, reads DTGVSQNPRHKITKRGQNVTFRCDPISEHNRLYWYRQTLGQGPEFLTYFQNEAQLEKSRLLSDRFSAERPKGSFSTLEIQRTEQGDSAMYLCASTRGARNTEAFFGQGTRLTVV.

This clonotype was detected ten times or more. The chain links TRBV7-3 to TRBJ2-7, with D perhaps given as TRBD1 or TRBD2 (6 bases each). V lost 5 bases to trimming and J lost 2 bases, with 13 bases between them. Germline assignment: CDR1 SGHTA and CDR2 FQGTGA. The CDR3 consists of 14 residues. CDR3 residues: CASSRGAGAYEQYF. The CDR3 DNA follows: TGTGCCAGCAGCCGCGGGGCAGGGGCCTACGAGCAGTACTTC.

In its sample, this clonotype was seen many times. The chain has TRBV13 and TRBJ1-2, with D possibly being TRBD1 (5 bases). Trimming took off 4 bases at V and 0 bases at J, with 15 bases between the two ends. Germline V gives CDR1 PRHDT, CDR2 FYEKMQ (reference sequence). CDR3 length equals 16 residues. The CDR3 DNA follows: TGTGCCAGCAGCTCACAGGAAATAAGTGCTAACTATGGCTACACCTTC. Translating gives CASSSQEISANYGYTF.

This clonotype was observed a single time. The rearrangement uses TRBV12-3 or TRBV12-4 and TRBJ1-1; TRBD1 matches at 7 bases. V was pared by 4 bases and J by 3 bases, with 5 bases of the junction left unmatched. This CDR3 has 14 amino acids. DNA for the CDR3: TGTGCCAGCAGTTCGGGGCAGGGGGACACTGAAGCTTTCTTT. Protein: CASSSGQGDTEAFF.

This chain links TRBV6-1 with TRBJ2-7, with 9 bases that match TRBD1. The CDR3 totals 15 residues. V lost 6 bases, J lost 4 bases, and 10 bases stayed unmatched. Germline V gene lookup returns CDR1 MNHNS and CDR2 SASEGT. The CDR3 sequence: CASRTRQGGLYEQYF. DNA for the CDR3: TGTGCCAGCAGAACCAGACAGGGGGGGCTGTACGAGCAGTACTTC.

This clonotype appeared a few times. The genes are TRBV12-3 or TRBV12-4 and TRBJ2-7, with D perhaps matching TRBD1 or TRBD2 (5 bases each). CDR3 length: 14 residues. With 1 base removed from V and 5 bases from J, the gap between germline ends came to 12 bases. Written as DNA, the CDR3 is TGTGCCAGCAGTTTAGAACCAGGGACGCACGAGCAGTACTTC. Protein product: CASSLEPGTHEQYF.

This clonotype came up many times. This rearrangement joins TRBV12-3 or TRBV12-4 to TRBJ1-2; the D gene is possibly TRBD1 (6 bases). Trimming removed 10 bases from V and 7 bases from J, with 22 bases in between. There are 14 residues in the CDR3. CDR3 sequence (DNA): TGTGCCACCCGAGTAACAGGGCTTTTCTCTGGCTACACCTTC. Translating gives CATRVTGLFSGYTF.

The chain recombines TRBV6-1 with TRBJ2-2, with unresolved D. Germline values: CDR1 MNHNS, CDR2 SASEGT. Between the trimmed V and J ends, which lost 0 bases and 4 bases, there was a span of 6 bases. CDR3 length: 14 amino acids. CDR3 coding DNA: TGTGCCAGCAGTGAAGCGTGGGGCACCGGGGAGCTGTTTTTT. This codes for CASSEAWGTGELFF.

This clonotype has a count of ten or more. V is TRBV5-5 and J is TRBJ1-1; perhaps TRBD1 as D (6 bases). There are 15 residues in the CDR3. The germline V and J ends were trimmed by 4 bases and 7 bases, with 20 bases remaining between them. Germline V gene sequence: CDR1 SGHKS, CDR2 YYEKEE (reference sequence). For the CDR3, the DNA is TGTGCCAGCAGCCCACTAGACAGGTTCGGCGGTGAAGCTTTCTTT. Translated: CASSPLDRFGGEAFF.

This clonotype appeared many times. The V and J genes are TRBV11-1 and TRBJ1-2, with D tentatively TRBD1 (5 bases). Germline V gene data show CDR1 as SGHAT and CDR2 as FQDESV (reference sequence). V lost 4 bases, J lost 4 bases, and 19 bases lay in between. The CDR3 is 16 amino acids. The CDR3 nucleotides read TGTGCCAGCAGCTCCTCCCCTACAGGAAAGACCTATGGCTACACCTTC. The encoded protein is CASSSSPTGKTYGYTF.

This clonotype was recorded at least ten times. This chain uses TRBV11-2 with TRBJ1-1; no clear D. CDR1 is SGHAT and CDR2 is FQNNGV in the germline V gene. The CDR3 runs to 14 residues. Trimming took off 5 bases at V and 5 bases at J, with 15 bases between the two ends. The DNA for the CDR3 is TGTGCCAGCAGCCCCCTCCGACGGTTAACTGAAGCTTTCTTT. It is translated as CASSPLRRLTEAFF.

This clonotype was found many times. J is TRBJ1-6 and V is TRBV7-2, with D unclear. Between the trimmed V and J ends, which lost 1 base and 7 bases, there was a span of 11 bases. This CDR3 has 15 amino acids. Germline CDR1 and CDR2: SGHTA and FQGNSA. CDR3 residues: CASSLDARRNSPLHF. CDR3 bases: TGTGCCAGCAGCTTAGACGCCAGACGAAATTCACCCCTCCACTTT.

This clonotype showed up just a few times. J is TRBJ2-2 and V is TRBV6-5, with no clear D. This CDR3 has 17 residues. Germline CDR1 is MNHEY and CDR2 is SVGAGI. With 0 bases removed from V and 2 bases from J, the gap between germline ends came to 13 bases. DNA for the CDR3: TGTGCCAGCAGTTACTCGAAGGGCTACCTCAACACCGGGGAGCTGTTTTTT. Amino acid sequence: CASSYSKGYLNTGELFF.

In its sample, this clonotype was seen many times. The V call is TRBV12-3 or TRBV12-4, the J call TRBJ1-5; D gene unclear. Trimming removed 3 bases from V and 1 base from J, with 10 bases in between. The CDR3 has 15 amino acids. This chain's CDR3 is CASSFGGLSNQPQHF. CDR3 DNA: TGTGCCAGCAGTTTCGGCGGGTTGAGCAATCAGCCCCAGCATTTT.